Described below is a single T cell receptor (beta chain) sequence and its context. The data derive from a study of blood T cell repertoires in COVID-19. In the study overall: The United States, Italy and Spain provided the acute and convalescent COVID-19 samples. The cDNA or gDNA used as material had been derived from T cells, B-cell-depleted T cells, or PBMCs.

Original processing notes: Nucleated cell number was recorded as an estimate derived from reference gene primer amplification. The table came from immunoSEQ multiplex PCR; TCRdb's copy has only in-frame clones and leaves some out. V and J calls and clone size are copied from that table; D and trimming were computed from the DNA. The sample has hundreds of thousands of clones; about 83% are singletons. Seattle-derived patients entered the study during active infection and were followed longitudinally. Germline trimming cut 0 bases from V and 6 bases from J; bases unmatched to any gene: 4. Germline V CDR1 and CDR2: LGHDT, YNNKEL (reference sequence). This CDR3 is 16 amino acids long.

This clonotype was obtained from a woman in her thirties with COVID-19, enrolled during active disease. Source material: peripheral blood. The rearrangement joins TRBV3-1 (or the pseudogene TRBV3-2) to TRBJ2-1; TRBD2 agrees at 11 bases. The CDR3 DNA sequence: TGTGCCAGCAGCCAAGAAGTTACTAGCGGGAGCAATGAGCAGTTCTTC. Translating it yields CASSQEVTSGSNEQFF.